This record concerns one T cell receptor beta chain sequence. This entry is derived from a study of blood T cell repertoires in COVID-19. Using immunoSEQ multiplex PCR, the repertoire was profiled, and TCRdb retains in-frame clones only, with some absent. The sample yields some 270,000 clones, 70% to 90% seen once. V was cut by 0 bases and J by 6 bases, with 12 bases left in between. The CDR3 spans 15 residues. Germline CDR1 MNHEY, CDR2 SVGAGI. Sequencing was carried out using peripheral blood. The sequence came from a woman in her sixties or seventies with acute or convalescent COVID-19. J is TRBJ1-5 and V is TRBV6-5; D is ambiguous. CDR3 in DNA: TGTGCCAGCAGTTACTCAGCAGGTACCCCTCAGCCCCAGCATTTT. It yields the protein CASSYSAGTPQPQHF.